This passage covers 6 T cell receptor beta chains from one sample sequenced in a study of monozygotic twins with inflammatory bowel disease. After re-calling the 5' RACE reads, TCRdb lists one entry per CDR3 protein, DNA absent. The table for this sample gives 300,000 to 400,000 distinct CDR3 sequences. Sequenced sample: blood. The receptors originated from a human donor with ulcerative colitis or Crohn's disease, or a healthy co-twin of an affected twin (not recorded which).

The chain couples TRBV20-1 to TRBJ2-1; TCRdb picks TRBD1, but there is no DNA to check that call. The CDR3 has 12 amino acids. Germline V CDR1 and CDR2: DFQATT, SNEGSKA (reference sequence). CDR3 in amino acids: CSARGGYNEQFF.

The chain joins TRBV7-2 to TRBJ2-7. This CDR3 comprises 14 residues. The germline CDR1 and CDR2 sequences are SGHTA and FQGNSA. CDR3 sequence: CASSLLRSPSEQYF.

The chain carries TRBV28 and TRBJ2-5. CDR3 length: 15 amino acids. Looked up from germline, CDR1 is MDHEN and CDR2 is SYDVKM. CDR3 residues: CASSLVYRSGETQYF. Full variable domain (remainder filled in from reference TRBV28 and TRBJ2-5): DVKVTQSSRYLVKRTGEKVFLECVQDMDHENMFWYRQDPGLGLRLIYFSYDVKMKEKGDIPEGYSVSREKKERFSLILESASTNQTSMYLCASSLVYRSGETQYFGPGTRLLVL.

The V gene is TRBV6-1, the J gene TRBJ1-2. Germline V gene data show CDR1 as MNHNS and CDR2 as SASEGT. This CDR3 has 16 amino acids. CDR3 sequence reads: CASTRKWEALSYGYTF.

The rearrangement uses TRBV30 and TRBJ2-4. Germline V gives CDR1 GTSNPN, CDR2 SVGIG (reference sequence). This CDR3 contains 12 residues. CDR3 loop: CAWSVARTIQYF.

The chain recombines TRBV3-1 with TRBJ2-3; absent DNA, TCRdb's TRBD2 call cannot be checked. The CDR3 has 17 residues. Germline CDR1 reads LGHDT; CDR2 reads YNNKEL (reference sequence). The CDR3 protein is CASSKRTSGRTTDTQYF.